These 10 T cell receptor beta chains came from one sample sequenced in a study of early T cells in non-severe SARS-CoV-2 infection. MiXCR, run by TCRdb on the 5' RACE reads, gives a single entry per CDR3 protein. This table holds approximately 27,000 distinct CDR3 sequences, approximately 4.2% found once. Sequenced input: whole blood. These receptor sequences come from an adult who was a healthcare worker with PCR-confirmed SARS-CoV-2 infection or an uninfected control (not recorded which).

This clonotype has at least ten counts. J is TRBJ2-2 and V is TRBV20-1; D tentatively fits TRBD1 or TRBD2 (5 bases each). Trimming pared 5 bases from V and 1 base from J, leaving 17 bases between. This CDR3 is 16 amino acids long. Germline CDR1 DFQATT, CDR2 SNEGSKA (reference sequence). The CDR3 sequence: CSASIRDRLNTGELFF. Here the CDR3 DNA reads TGCAGTGCTTCTATAAGGGACCGACTGAACACCGGGGAGCTGTTTTTT.

A few counts support this clonotype. The chain recombines TRBV28 with TRBJ1-1; the match to TRBD1 covers 7 bases. CDR1 is MDHEN and CDR2 is SYDVKM in the germline V gene. The CDR3 is 14 amino acids. V shed 10 bases and J 5 bases; nucleotides not matched to a gene: 13. CDR3 nucleotides: TGTGCCACCGTGGAGGGGGCAGGGATGACTGAAGCTTTCTTT. Translated: CATVEGAGMTEAFF.

In this sample, this clonotype turned up a few times. This rearrangement joins TRBV25-1 to TRBJ2-3; D may be TRBD2 (7 bases). V gave up 2 bases and J gave up 1 base, with 13 bases separating them. The germline CDR1 and CDR2 sequences are MGHDK and SYGVNS. CDR3 size: 16 residues. Here the CDR3 reads CASSEGGGRGTDTQYF. The CDR3 bases are TGTGCCAGCAGTGAAGGCGGGGGCAGAGGCACAGATACGCAGTATTTT.

In this sample, this clonotype turned up many times. The chain employs TRBV5-1 and TRBJ2-7; 14 bases agree with TRBD2. V gave up 4 bases and J gave up 4 bases; unmatched junction bases: 7. Germline V lookup: CDR1 SGHRS, CDR2 YFSETQ. CDR3 size: 16 residues. CDR3 coding DNA: TGCGCCAGCAGCCTCGGGACTAGCGGGGGATATTACGAGCAGTACTTC. Translating gives CASSLGTSGGYYEQYF. Combining the CDR3 with reference TRBV5-1 and TRBJ2-7 gives the whole variable domain KAGVTQTPRYLIKTRGQQVTLSCSPISGHRSVSWYQQTPGQGLQFLFEYFSETQRNKGNFPGRFSGRQFSNSRSEMNVSTLELGDSALYLCASSLGTSGGYYEQYFGPGTRLTVT.

In its sample, this clonotype was seen many times. The chain recombines TRBV29-1 with TRBJ2-1; tentative D call: TRBD2 (5 bases). V shed 4 bases and J shed 9 bases, with 13 bases lying between them. Per the germline V gene, CDR1 is SQVTM and CDR2 is ANQGSEA. The CDR3 has 12 residues. In DNA form, the CDR3 reads TGCAGCGTTGGGGGAGTTTCGGGTGAGCAGTTCTTC. Translation gives CSVGGVSGEQFF.

By sample fraction, this clonotype is medium-sized. The chain carries TRBV12-3 or TRBV12-4 and TRBJ1-1; 9 bases are shared with TRBD1. V dropped 4 bases and J dropped 5; count of bases not matched to a gene: 8. The CDR3 runs to 15 residues. CDR3 sequence reads: CASSWGQGLGTEAFF. The CDR3 bases are TGTGCCAGCAGTTGGGGACAGGGTTTAGGGACTGAAGCTTTCTTT.

This clonotype was seen at least ten times. The V and J genes are TRBV7-3 and TRBJ2-2; the D gene could be TRBD1 or TRBD2 (5 bases each). The CDR3 is 15 residues long. The V end lost 5 bases, the J end lost 5 bases, and 15 bases lay between the germline ends. Germline V gene data show CDR1 as SGHTA and CDR2 as FQGTGA. CDR3 region: CASSPTGTPTGELFF. CDR3 DNA: TGTGCCAGCAGCCCTACCGGGACCCCGACCGGGGAGCTGTTTTTT.

Many counts were recorded for this clonotype. This chain uses TRBV6-1 with TRBJ2-1; D may match TRBD1 or TRBD2 (5 bases each). The CDR3 is 15 amino acids. V was cut by 1 base and J by 0 bases, with 7 bases left in between. Germline CDR1 reads MNHNS; CDR2 reads SASEGT. The CDR3 DNA is TGTGCCAGCAGTGAAGAGGGGAGCTCCTACAATGAGCAGTTCTTC. It codes for CASSEEGSSYNEQFF.

This clonotype was detected ten times or more. The V call is TRBV30, the J call TRBJ2-1; a weak D match, TRBD1 (5 bases). The CDR3 has 12 residues. Between the trimmed V and J ends, which lost 5 bases and 14 bases, there was a span of 19 bases. CDR1 is GTSNPN and CDR2 is SVGIG in the germline V gene (reference sequence). CDR3 sequence reads: CAWSVDIKRKFF. The DNA for the CDR3 is TGTGCCTGGTCAGTGGACATTAAGCGAAAGTTCTTC.

This clonotype showed up many times. The gene calls are TRBV18 and TRBJ2-5; 7 bases map to TRBD1. Losses at the gene ends were 3 bases for V and 2 bases for J; bases not matched to a gene: 9. The CDR3 runs to 16 residues. Germline values: CDR1 KGHSH, CDR2 LQKENI. In DNA form, the CDR3 reads TGTGCCAGCTCACCGCCGACAGGGTTGGGTCAAGAGACCCAGTACTTC. Translated: CASSPPTGLGQETQYF.